These 8 T cell receptor beta chains were sequenced from one sample in a study of graft-versus-host responses after intestinal transplantation. The antigens these receptors bind are not known. Using immunoSEQ multiplex PCR, the repertoire was profiled, and TCRdb retains in-frame clones only, with some absent. Here the sample spans more than 100,000 clones, approximately 93% being singletons. The sample here was unstimulated CD8+ T cells sorted from spleen or lymph node cells, taken before intestinal transplant. All receptors come from a human donor who received an intestinal transplant.

This chain joins TRBV5-1 and TRBJ2-2; D not resolved. Germline V lookup: CDR1 SGHRS, CDR2 YFSETQ. Trimming took off 0 bases at V and 2 bases at J, with 11 bases between the two ends. This CDR3 has 16 residues. The CDR3, as DNA: TGCGCCAGCAGCTTGGGACTGGTACTAAACACCGGGGAGCTGTTTTTT. This gives the protein CASSLGLVLNTGELFF.

The V gene is TRBV6-5, the J gene TRBJ1-2, with 7 positions matching TRBD1. Trimming cost V 5 bases and J 4 bases; bases outside gene matches: 4. This CDR3 is 13 amino acids long. CDR1 and CDR2 (germline): MNHEY, SVGAGI. CDR3 DNA sequence: TGTGCCAGCAGTCCCGGGACAGTCTATGGCTACACCTTC. It translates to CASSPGTVYGYTF.

The chain links TRBV6-1 to TRBJ2-3; 7 positions match TRBD1. CDR1 and CDR2 from the germline V gene are MNHNS and SASEGT. J lost 2 bases, V lost 1 base, and 6 bases had no gene match. CDR3 length: 16 amino acids. Here the CDR3 reads CASSEVLQGITDTQYF. The CDR3 DNA follows: TGTGCCAGCAGTGAAGTCTTACAGGGGATCACAGATACGCAGTATTTT.

This chain uses TRBV5-1 with TRBJ2-5; the D is unclear. The CDR3 covers 16 residues. Trimming cost V 0 bases and J 5 bases, with 17 bases left between them. Germline lookup yields CDR1 SGHRS and CDR2 YFSETQ. The CDR3 spells CASSLGFGQFSETQYF. Here the CDR3 DNA reads TGCGCCAGCAGCTTGGGGTTCGGTCAGTTTAGTGAGACCCAGTACTTC.

With regard to this clone: Likely a read error: the CDR3 ends without its conserved phenylalanine or tryptophan. The chain combines TRBV5-1 with TRBJ1-1; D is unresolved. V was cut by 0 bases and J by 0 bases, with 15 bases left in between. CDR1 and CDR2 from the germline V gene are SGHRS and YFSETQ. The CDR3 is 17 amino acids. For the CDR3, the DNA is TGCGCCAGCAGCTTGGTAGGGCAGATAATCATGAACACTGAAGCTTTCTCT. Amino acids: CASSLVGQIIMNTEAFS.

The chain links TRBV5-4 to TRBJ1-3; D is perhaps TRBD1 (5 bases). The germline V gene has CDR1 SGHNT and CDR2 YYREEE (reference sequence). Trimming removed 2 bases at V and 11 bases at J, with 14 bases between. This CDR3 is 13 amino acids long. DNA of the CDR3: TGTGCCAGCAGCTTCCGGGACCGCGAAGCCATATATTTT. This codes for CASSFRDREAIYF. Variable domain in full (rest from reference TRBV5-4 and TRBJ1-3): ETGVTQSPTHLIKTRGQQVTLRCSSQSGHNTVSWYQQALGQGPQFIFQYYREEENGRGNFPPRFSGLQFPNYSSELNVNALELDDSALYLCASSFRDREAIYFGEGSWLTVV.

The chain employs TRBV27 and TRBJ2-7, with a possible D match to TRBD1 (6 bases). From germline, CDR1 is MNHEY and CDR2 SMNVEV (reference sequence). V was cut by 5 bases and J by 6 bases, with 26 bases left in between. This CDR3 spans 17 amino acids. Written as DNA, the CDR3 is TGTGCCAGCAGTACGACACCGGGGTGGGGGCCTCCCGGCGAGCAGTACTTC. It translates to CASSTTPGWGPPGEQYF.

This clone was recorded once. This chain connects TRBV4-1 to TRBJ2-1; D is undetermined. Per the germline V gene, CDR1 is MGHRA and CDR2 is YSYEKL. V lost 0 bases and J lost 3, with 12 bases in between. The CDR3 is made up of 16 amino acids. The CDR3 region is CASSQDTDLSYNEQFF. CDR3 sequence (DNA): TGCGCCAGCAGCCAAGATACGGACCTCAGCTACAATGAGCAGTTCTTC.